This T cell receptor beta chain came from a study of Ad26.COV2.S vaccination and SARS-CoV-2 variants. Points from the study as a whole: Greater spike-specific TCR breadth was seen in vaccine recipients than in placebo recipients.

Clones were read by immunoSEQ multiplex PCR, and TCRdb kept only the in-frame ones, dropping some. The profile shows about 440,000 clones, about 92% of them singletons. CDR3 length: 16 residues. Trimming removed 6 bases from V and 1 base from J, with 19 bases in between. CDR1 is MDHEN, CDR2 SYDVKM, per germline. Treatment indicated: about 20 received Ad26.COV2.S at low or high dose, single or two shots; several received placebo; per-sample allocation not given. Day 63 after the first injection of vaccine or placebo was the sampling time. Details on this clone: Its antigen is undetermined.

The specimen comprised peripheral blood, sampled in a trial of Ad26.COV2.S vaccine versus placebo. The chain uses TRBV28 and TRBJ2-7, with D possibly called TRBD1 or TRBD2 (8 bases each). This sequence was found in a person between 18 and 65 years old who received the Ad26.COV2.S COVID-19 vaccine or a placebo. The CDR3 loop is CASRTPGRDRSYEQYF. CDR3 coding DNA: TGTGCCAGCAGAACACCCGGGAGGGACAGGTCCTACGAGCAGTACTTC.